This T cell receptor beta chain came from a study of vaccination and CD4 T cells after COVID-19. The overall study: Samples taken post-COVID came a median roughly 100 days after diagnosis, ranging from 35 to 161.

The germline V gene has CDR1 KGHDR and CDR2 SFDVKD. The CDR3 consists of 16 residues. V lost 5 bases and J lost 1; bases outside the gene matches: 8. Treatment denoted: approximately nine-day PBMC culture with coronavirus spike peptide pools or control peptides (ViraFEST assay). Of note for this clonotype: What it binds is unknown.

The Oncomine TCR Beta short-read assay sequenced DNA from cultured CD4+ T cells. MiXCR, applied by TCRdb to the PCR reads, yields one record per CDR3 protein. In the table there are about 19,000 distinct CDR3 sequences, around two fifths of which are singletons. The sequenced sample was cultured CD4+ T cells from blood. The origin of this receptor is a human donor with COVID-19. This chain uses TRBV24-1 with TRBJ2-3; 7 bases are a match to TRBD1. DNA for the CDR3: TGTGCCACCAGTGGAGGTACCGACAGGGGCACAGATACGCAGTATTTT. Translated, it gives CATSGGTDRGTDTQYF.